A selection of T cell receptor beta chains follows, all from one sample in a study of PD-L1 blockade in urothelial cancer. TCRdb's copy holds only in-frame clones and misses some; the assay was immunoSEQ multiplex PCR. The data contain 40,000 to 55,000 clones, around 82% of them singletons. The specimen was PBMCs, collected around atezolizumab (anti-PD-L1) treatment. The receptors were gathered from a man in his forties with urothelial cancer. Each CDR3 is given with its conserved first and last residue. Fields, in order: V gene, J gene, clone size, D gene, CDR3 DNA, CDR3 protein. The D gene is left open where the match is weak. Some rows mark clone size as missing; the rest say once, few, many or name a class of expanded clone.

v_call: TRBV7-9; j_call: TRBJ1-1; clone_size: medium-sized; d_call: NA; cdr3_nt: TGTGCCAGCAGCTTATCGTTGGAAGCTTTCTTT; cdr3_aa: CASSLSLEAFF
v_call: TRBV9; j_call: TRBJ1-3; clone_size: NA; d_call: NA; cdr3_nt: TGTGCCAGCAGCGGGGGGCACTTCTCTGGAAACACCATATATTTT; cdr3_aa: CASSGGHFSGNTIYF
v_call: TRBV30; j_call: TRBJ1-5; clone_size: once; d_call: TRBD1; cdr3_nt: TGTGCCTGGAGCGCCGGGACAGGGGTTATCGCGCCCCAGCATTTT; cdr3_aa: CAWSAGTGVIAPQHF
v_call: TRBV7-8; j_call: TRBJ2-7; clone_size: NA; d_call: NA; cdr3_nt: TGTGCCAGCACCGGACAGCCCTCCTACGAGCAGTACTTC; cdr3_aa: CASTGQPSYEQYF
v_call: TRBV30; j_call: TRBJ2-2; clone_size: NA; d_call: TRBD1; cdr3_nt: TGTGCCTGGAAGAGGGGGACAGAGGGCGCCGGGGAGCTGTTTTTT; cdr3_aa: CAWKRGTEGAGELFF
v_call: TRBV30; j_call: TRBJ1-2; clone_size: few; d_call: NA; cdr3_nt: TGTGCCTGGAGTGTGGGCCCGATAACTCTTAGGTATGGCTACACCTTC; cdr3_aa: CAWSVGPITLRYGYTF
v_call: TRBV28; j_call: TRBJ2-6; clone_size: NA; d_call: TRBD1; cdr3_nt: TGTGCCAGCAGTAAGGTGGGACAGGGGGCCTTCTCTGGGGCCAACGTCCTGACTTTC; cdr3_aa: CASSKVGQGAFSGANVLTF
v_call: TRBV6-5; j_call: TRBJ2-7; clone_size: NA; d_call: TRBD2; cdr3_nt: TGTGCCAGCAGTTATAGGACTAGCGGGATTCACGAGCAGTACTTC; cdr3_aa: CASSYRTSGIHEQYF
v_call: TRBV27; j_call: TRBJ2-2; clone_size: once; d_call: TRBD2; cdr3_nt: TGTGCCAGCAGCCCCCTCGAAGCGGGAGCCACCGGGGAGCTGTTTTTT; cdr3_aa: CASSPLEAGATGELFF
v_call: TRBV7-3; j_call: TRBJ2-3; clone_size: NA; d_call: NA; cdr3_nt: TGTGCCAGCAGCTCAAACACAGATACGCAGTATTTT; cdr3_aa: CASSSNTDTQYF
v_call: TRBV5-5; j_call: TRBJ2-7; clone_size: NA; d_call: TRBD1; cdr3_nt: TGCGCCAGCAGCCAAGGGACCGGACAGGGGTGGCACGAGCAGTACTTC; cdr3_aa: CASSQGTGQGWHEQYF
v_call: TRBV6-5; j_call: TRBJ1-2; clone_size: NA; d_call: TRBD1; cdr3_nt: TGTGCCAGCAGTACACCGGACAGGATCTATGGCTACACCTTC; cdr3_aa: CASSTPDRIYGYTF
v_call: TRBV7-9; j_call: TRBJ2-7; clone_size: NA; d_call: TRBD1; cdr3_nt: TGTGCCAGCAGCTTAGGCAGGGGGAGTTACGAGCAGTACTTC; cdr3_aa: CASSLGRGSYEQYF
v_call: TRBV28; j_call: TRBJ2-3; clone_size: NA; d_call: TRBD2; cdr3_nt: TGTGCCAGCATTGGGACTAGCGGAGGCACAGATACGCAGTATTTT; cdr3_aa: CASIGTSGGTDTQYF
v_call: TRBV5-8; j_call: TRBJ2-7; clone_size: NA; d_call: NA; cdr3_nt: TGTGCCAGCAGCTTTGGCCTAGCCGAAGTAGGAGAGCAGTACTTC; cdr3_aa: CASSFGLAEVGEQYF